This TCR beta chain came from a study of Graves' ophthalmopathy and Graves' hyperthyroidism. This clonotype was recorded many times. The antigen remains unidentified. A duration under 3 months, NOSPECS ≥4, CAS ≥3 and moderate-to-severe activity characterized the donors with ophthalmopathy. Amplification of TCR beta CDR3 regions used RNA transcripts. First-round RT-PCR relied on HTBI primers, and a second-round multiplex PCR came next. TCRdb recomputed calls from the multiplex PCR reads with MiXCR, one row per CDR3 protein. This table has hundreds of thousands of distinct CDR3 sequences, 35% to 50% appearing once. General observations from the study: Using 13 signatures, a model distinguished ophthalmopathy from stable hyperthyroidism, reaching around 85% sensitivity and over 65% specificity. The majority of expanded thyroid clonotypes above 0.001 frequency also occurred in blood.

Sequenced input: peripheral blood. The sequence derives from an adult man with Graves' ophthalmopathy.

The CDR3 loop reads CASRGTSGRSETQYF. The DNA for the CDR3 is TGTGCCAGCAGGGGGACTAGCGGGAGGTCGGAGACCCAGTACTTC. The chain is built from TRBV2 and TRBJ2-5, with TRBD2 matching over 15 bases. Germline CDR1 is SNHLY and CDR2 is FYNNEI. The CDR3 is 15 residues long. After removal of 6 bases from V and 5 bases from J, the junction contained 4 bases not matched to a gene.